This passage covers 24 T cell receptor beta chains from one sample sequenced in a study of cytomegalovirus exposure and HLA in healthy donors. Primers: 60 Vbeta forward and 13 Jbeta reverse. Clones were sequenced by immunoSEQ multiplex PCR, and TCRdb holds only the in-frame ones, with some missing. The sample has around 100,000 clones; around 67% are singletons. Sequencing was done on a sample of PBMCs. Receptors were obtained from a woman in her 50s in good health and CMV-seronegative.

The chain employs TRBV19 and TRBJ1-5, with D perhaps matching TRBD1 (5 bases). The CDR3 has 13 amino acids. V was cut by 3 bases and J by 7 bases, with 10 bases left in between. Germline CDR1 reads LNHDA; CDR2 reads SQIVND (reference sequence). The CDR3 bases are TGTGCCAGTAGTATCCAGGGTATCCAGCCCCAGCATTTT. This translates into CASSIQGIQPQHF.

The chain uses TRBV27 and TRBJ2-1; 10 bases map to TRBD1. The CDR3 contains 15 residues. Per the germline V gene, CDR1 is MNHEY and CDR2 is SMNVEV (reference sequence). V shed 2 bases and J 6 bases; nucleotides not matched to a gene: 4. CDR3 in DNA: TGTGCCAGCAGTTTAAGGGACAGGGGACCCAATGAGCAGTTCTTC. This sequence encodes CASSLRDRGPNEQFF.

The sample holds one count of this clone. The chain recombines TRBV7-2 with TRBJ2-6; D uncertain. Germline V gene data show CDR1 as SGHTA and CDR2 as FQGNSA. V lost 5 bases and J 11 bases, leaving 10 bases between the germline ends. This CDR3 is built from 12 residues. The CDR3, as DNA: TGTGCCAGCAGCCCCTTTTCCGACGTCCTGACTTTC. Translating it yields CASSPFSDVLTF.

This clone has only a few counts. V usage is TRBV29-1 and J usage is TRBJ2-5; possible D gene TRBD2, 5 bases. CDR1 is SQVTM, CDR2 ANQGSEA, per germline. The CDR3 runs to 14 residues. V shed 5 bases and J shed 4 bases, with 17 bases lying between them. The CDR3 here is CSVRTYSIGETQYF. Here the CDR3 DNA reads TGCAGCGTTCGGACTTACTCAATCGGAGAGACCCAGTACTTC. Full variable domain (outside the CDR3, taken from reference TRBV29-1 and TRBJ2-5): SAVISQKPSRDICQRGTSLTIQCQVDSQVTMMFWYRQQPGQSLTLIATANQGSEATYESGFVIDKFPISRPNLTFSTLTVSNMSPEDSSIYLCSVRTYSIGETQYFGPGTRLLVL.

The chain joins TRBV30 to TRBJ2-1; 8 nucleotides line up with TRBD2. The CDR3 spans 13 residues. V lost 1 base and J lost 5; bases outside the gene matches: 1. The germline V gene encodes CDR1 GTSNPN and CDR2 SVGIG (reference sequence). CDR3 coding DNA: TGTGCCTGGAGTGGCGGGGGGAACAATGAGCAGTTCTTC. It encodes CAWSGGGNNEQFF.

This clone appeared a few times. This rearrangement joins TRBV27 to TRBJ1-1; D uncertain. The CDR3 length is 11 residues. Per germline, CDR1 MNHEY and CDR2 SMNVEV (reference sequence). The germline V and J ends were trimmed by 6 bases and 3 bases, with 5 bases remaining between them. The CDR3, as DNA: TGTGCCAGCAGCTCGTACACTGAAGCTTTCTTT. Translation: CASSSYTEAFF.

V gene TRBV18 combines with J gene TRBJ2-4; D is uncertain. The CDR3 extends over 13 amino acids. Germline values: CDR1 KGHSH, CDR2 LQKENI. V was clipped by 3 bases and J by 3 bases, with 6 bases between them. The DNA of the CDR3 is TGTGCCAGCTCACCGAGGCACAAAAACATTCAGTACTTC. It encodes CASSPRHKNIQYF.

This clone has a handful of counts. The J gene is TRBJ2-5, the V gene TRBV4-1; D is unclear. The CDR3 extends over 13 amino acids. Trimming pared 2 bases from V and 5 bases from J, leaving 9 bases between. Per germline, CDR1 MGHRA and CDR2 YSYEKL. The chain's CDR3 is CASSQRGWETQYF. In DNA, the CDR3 is TGCGCCAGCAGCCAACGAGGATGGGAGACCCAGTACTTC.

This clone was found a few times. The rearrangement links TRBV5-4 to TRBJ2-3, with a possible D match to TRBD2 (6 bases). This CDR3 is built from 16 residues. From germline, CDR1 is SGHNT and CDR2 YYREEE (reference sequence). Trimming removed 0 bases from V and 2 bases from J, with 13 bases in between. In DNA, the CDR3 is TGTGCCAGCAGCTTGGGCGGTGCTAGCGCCACAGATACGCAGTATTTT. Translating gives CASSLGGASATDTQYF.

The rearrangement links TRBV6-5 to TRBJ2-5; 7 bases agree with TRBD2. V lost 5 bases to trimming and J lost 2 bases; unmatched junction nucleotides: 8. Germline CDR1 is MNHEY and CDR2 is SVGAGI. This CDR3 region has 15 residues. CDR3 DNA: TGTGCCAGCAGTCCTGGGGACTATAGACAAGAGACCCAGTACTTC. Its protein is CASSPGDYRQETQYF.

This chain joins TRBV30 and TRBJ2-2; 7 positions match TRBD1. The CDR3 is 14 residues long. In germline, CDR1 is GTSNPN, CDR2 SVGIG (reference sequence). V shed 3 bases, J shed 5 bases, and the junction held 6 bases outside the gene matches. The CDR3 DNA reads as TGTGCCTGGAGCAGGGGGTCTCCGACCGGGGAGCTGTTTTTT. Its protein product is CAWSRGSPTGELFF.

The chain is built from TRBV30 and TRBJ2-5, with 7 bases matching TRBD2. Germline values: CDR1 GTSNPN, CDR2 SVGIG (reference sequence). The CDR3 extends over 13 amino acids. The J segment lost 2 bases and the V segment lost 2 bases, leaving 2 bases of the junction unmatched. This CDR3 is CAWSPGGQETQYF. As DNA, the CDR3 is TGTGCCTGGAGTCCCGGGGGGCAAGAGACCCAGTACTTC.

The chain employs TRBV9 and TRBJ2-1; D is possibly TRBD1 (5 bases). Germline V gene lookup returns CDR1 SGDLS and CDR2 YYNGEE. V was trimmed by 3 bases and J by 4 bases, leaving 11 bases between them. The CDR3 extends over 14 amino acids. CDR3 bases: TGTGCCAGCAGCGAGGCGACAGCGTACAATGAGCAGTTCTTC. It encodes CASSEATAYNEQFF.

The chain employs TRBV7-2 and TRBJ2-7, with D unresolved. Per germline, CDR1 SGHTA and CDR2 FQGNSA. The V end was cut by 4 bases, the J end by 3 bases, with 4 bases between. CDR3 size: 11 residues. CDR3 DNA: TGTGCCAGCAGCTGGAGCTACGAGCAGTACTTC. It codes for CASSWSYEQYF.

This chain links TRBV14 with TRBJ1-3; no clear D. Looked up from germline, CDR1 is SGHDN and CDR2 is FVKESK. The V end lost 3 bases, the J end lost 0 bases, and 12 bases lay between the germline ends. CDR3 size: 16 residues. The CDR3 region is CASSHRVGNSGNTIYF. The DNA of the CDR3 is TGTGCCAGCAGCCATCGGGTCGGCAACTCTGGAAACACCATATATTTT. Based on the CDR3 plus reference TRBV14 and TRBJ1-3, the full variable domain is EAGVTQFPSHSVIEKGQTVTLRCDPISGHDNLYWYRRVMGKEIKFLLHFVKESKQDESGMPNNRFLAERTGGTYSTLKVQPAELEDSGVYFCASSHRVGNSGNTIYFGEGSWLTVV.

This clone was counted a few times. The chain joins TRBV2 to TRBJ2-2; 7 nucleotides line up with TRBD1. CDR3 length: 15 amino acids. The germline CDR1 and CDR2 sequences are SNHLY and FYNNEI. The V gene end was trimmed by 6 bases and the J gene end by 4 bases; junction bases not matched to a gene: 8. The CDR3 region has the DNA TGTGCCAGCAGCCCCGGGACAGTCTTCACCGGGGAGCTGTTTTTT. Translation gives CASSPGTVFTGELFF.

This clone appeared a few times. The rearrangement joins TRBV16 to TRBJ1-4, with TRBD1 matching 9 bases. Germline-derived CDR1 and CDR2 are KGHSY and FQNENV. Losses at the gene ends were 4 bases for V and 2 bases for J; bases not matched to a gene: 5. The CDR3 covers 16 residues. CDR3 amino acids: CASSPDRGVTNEKLFF. The CDR3 DNA follows: TGTGCCAGCAGCCCGGACAGGGGAGTGACTAATGAAAAACTGTTTTTT.

This sequence joins TRBV4-2 and TRBJ1-1, with 10 bases that match TRBD1. The trim removed 0 bases at V and 0 bases at J, leaving 7 bases unmatched. The CDR3 length is 18 residues. The V gene's germline CDR1 is LGHNA and CDR2 YNFKEQ. The CDR3 is CASSQDGRTGGMNTEAFF. The CDR3 nucleotides are TGTGCCAGCAGCCAAGATGGCCGGACAGGGGGGATGAACACTGAAGCTTTCTTT.

This clone has a handful of counts. This CDR3 reads CASSFTGVLETQYF. The CDR3 DNA sequence: TGTGCCAGCAGCTTCACAGGGGTATTAGAGACCCAGTACTTC. The gene calls are TRBV5-4 and TRBJ2-5, with 7 bases that match TRBD1. Looked up from germline, CDR1 is SGHNT and CDR2 is YYREEE (reference sequence). V gave up 2 bases and J gave up 4 bases; unmatched junction bases: 5. The CDR3 has 14 residues.

The chain combines TRBV6-5 with TRBJ2-2, with 9 positions matching TRBD2. In germline, CDR1 is MNHEY, CDR2 SVGAGI. The V and J ends lost 2 bases and 5 bases, in that order; junction bases with no gene match: 3. The CDR3 loop spans 15 amino acids. Here the CDR3 reads CASSYTSGYTGELFF. The CDR3 DNA reads as TGTGCCAGCAGTTACACTAGCGGGTATACCGGGGAGCTGTTTTTT.

The V call is TRBV2, the J call TRBJ1-1, with D possibly matching TRBD1 (5 bases). The CDR3 runs to 13 residues. With 8 bases removed from V and 1 base from J, the gap between germline ends came to 11 bases. From germline, CDR1 is SNHLY and CDR2 FYNNEI. CDR3 sequence: CASVQQENTEAFF. CDR3 bases: TGTGCCAGCGTTCAACAGGAGAACACTGAAGCTTTCTTT.

This clone was counted once. This chain connects TRBV11-2 to TRBJ2-7; a possible D gene is TRBD2 (6 bases). With 5 bases removed from V and 0 bases from J, the gap between germline ends came to 14 bases. Germline loops: CDR1 SGHAT, CDR2 FQNNGV. The CDR3 loop spans 15 amino acids. The DNA for the CDR3 is TGTGCCAGCAGCCCGAGACTAGTGGGCTCCTACGAGCAGTACTTC. Encoded protein: CASSPRLVGSYEQYF.

The V and J genes are TRBV5-1 and TRBJ2-7, with D perhaps TRBD2 (5 bases). Germline CDR1 reads SGHRS; CDR2 reads YFSETQ. The CDR3 spans 14 residues. Trimming stripped 2 bases from V and 5 bases from J, with 14 bases between. Written as DNA, the CDR3 is TGCGCCAGCAGCTTCGGAGGCCTCGGCCACGAGCAGTACTTC. It translates to CASSFGGLGHEQYF. Drawing the rest from reference TRBV5-1 and TRBJ2-7, the complete variable domain is KAGVTQTPRYLIKTRGQQVTLSCSPISGHRSVSWYQQTPGQGLQFLFEYFSETQRNKGNFPGRFSGRQFSNSRSEMNVSTLELGDSALYLCASSFGGLGHEQYFGPGTRLTVT.

The chain employs TRBV5-6 and TRBJ1-2; possibly TRBD1 for D (6 bases). V was trimmed by 7 bases and J by 4 bases, leaving 17 bases between them. CDR1 is SGHDT, CDR2 YYEEEE, per germline. The CDR3 runs to 14 residues. CDR3 loop: CASVFRGGLYGYTF. As DNA, the CDR3 is TGTGCCAGCGTCTTCAGGGGTGGACTCTATGGCTACACCTTC.